This is a list of T cell receptor beta chains from one sample in a study of T cell responses to AZD1222 COVID-19 vaccine. Assay: immunoSEQ multiplex PCR; the TCRdb copy retains only in-frame clones and omits some. The repertoire includes about 140,000 clones, nearly 95% of them detected once, and roughly 3.5% sits in the top ten. Specimen: peripheral blood, collected 28 days after the second AZD1222 dose. These receptors all come from an adult who received the AZD1222 COVID-19 vaccine. CDR3s leave out the opening cysteine and the closing phenylalanine or tryptophan.

TRBV10-3	TRBJ1-2	AIRPPGGDYGYT
TRBV12-3/TRBV12-4	TRBJ1-1	ASSLYGNTEAF
TRBV19	TRBJ1-3	ASSIVAHSGNTIY
TRBV6-1	TRBJ1-5	ASSEYGDSRVQPQH
TRBV10-3	TRBJ2-2	ATSWANTGELF
TRBV30	TRBJ1-1	AGGFGTEAF
TRBV29-1	TRBJ2-1	SVGGLAYNNEQF
TRBV11-2	TRBJ2-5	ASSGVAGVETQY
TRBV19	TRBJ1-1	ASSIPGVDTEAF
TRBV7-3	TRBJ1-1	ASSSRRGTEAF
TRBV18	TRBJ2-1	ASSPPDGRNEQF
TRBV2	TRBJ2-5	ASAAEKRTQY
TRBV28	TRBJ2-7	ASSLLAGQGARYEQY
TRBV5-4	TRBJ2-1	ASSPDADREQF
TRBV6-5	TRBJ2-2	ASSYAGGPGELF
TRBV7-9	TRBJ1-5	ASSLEGGQPQH
TRBV28	TRBJ2-3	ASIQGALRGTQY
TRBV9	TRBJ1-1	ASSVGSRGDTEAF